The 8 T cell receptor beta chains below were found in one sample sequenced in a study of siplizumab effects on memory and regulatory T cells (dated by TCRdb to between 2018 and 2020). Library preparation employed the immunoSEQ multiplex PCR assay. TCRdb re-hosts the immuneACCESS table, in-frame sequences only. Its copies lack some clones; in the studies checked, an unresolved V gene accounts for under half of them, and the cause for the rest is not known. The sample has 55,000 to 70,000 clones on record, 85% to 95% of them singletons. The top ten clonotypes cover roughly two fifths of the sample. The sequencing sample was made of CD8+ T cells sorted from blood. These receptors were taken from a human donor in good health.

The V call is TRBV27, the J call TRBJ2-7; TRBD2 matches at 11 bases. The length of the CDR3 is 17 residues. From germline, CDR1 is MNHEY and CDR2 SMNVEV (reference sequence). The junction had 12 bases not matched to a gene; V was cut back by 5 bases and J by 3 bases. Written as DNA, the CDR3 is TGTGCCAGCAGTGTCTTCGGGACTAGCGGAGGCAGCTACGAGCAGTACTTC. It encodes CASSVFGTSGGSYEQYF.

The chain joins TRBV28 to TRBJ2-3; no clear D gene. The CDR3 length is 16 residues. Trimming cost V 8 bases and J 1 base, with 19 bases left between them. Germline-derived CDR1 and CDR2 are MDHEN and SYDVKM. The CDR3 coding sequence is TGTGCCAGCCTACCGATGGGCGAATGGGGCACAGATACGCAGTATTTT. It is translated as CASLPMGEWGTDTQYF.

V gene TRBV29-1 combines with J gene TRBJ1-1; D is unresolved. This CDR3 is built from 14 residues. Germline V gene lookup returns CDR1 SQVTM and CDR2 ANQGSEA. V was cut by 7 bases and J by 0 bases, with 15 bases left in between. The CDR3 coding sequence is TGCAGCGCCCTCCTAAATCTTATGAACACTGAAGCTTTCTTT. Its translation: CSALLNLMNTEAFF. Filled out from reference TRBV29-1 and TRBJ1-1, the complete variable domain reads SAVISQKPSRDICQRGTSLTIQCQVDSQVTMMFWYRQQPGQSLTLIATANQGSEATYESGFVIDKFPISRPNLTFSTLTVSNMSPEDSSIYLCSALLNLMNTEAFFGQGTRLTVV.

This clone was observed a single time. The rearrangement joins TRBV5-1 to TRBJ2-7; either TRBD1 or TRBD2 may supply D (5 bases each). Per the germline V gene, CDR1 is SGHRS and CDR2 is YFSETQ. V lost 0 bases and J 2 bases, leaving 9 bases between the germline ends. The CDR3 runs to 14 residues. The CDR3 sequence is CASSLGGTPYEQYF. In DNA, the CDR3 is TGCGCCAGCAGCTTGGGAGGGACCCCCTACGAGCAGTACTTC.

The rearrangement joins TRBV28 to TRBJ1-3; no reliable D call. The CDR3 contains 13 residues. In germline, CDR1 is MDHEN, CDR2 SYDVKM. With 5 bases removed from V and 4 bases from J, the gap between germline ends came to 9 bases. The CDR3: CASSPNLGNTIYF. The CDR3 coding sequence is TGTGCCAGCAGTCCGAACCTAGGAAACACCATATATTTT.

This chain uses TRBV11-2 with TRBJ2-1; 7 positions match TRBD2. CDR1 is SGHAT, CDR2 FQNNGV, per germline. V lost 6 bases to trimming and J lost 8 bases; unmatched junction nucleotides: 13. The CDR3 extends over 15 amino acids. The CDR3 reads CASRSAGRQVDEQFF. The CDR3 nucleotides are TGTGCCAGCAGGTCGGCCGGGAGGCAGGTAGATGAGCAGTTCTTC.

The chain couples TRBV27 to TRBJ1-5; D unclear. There are 12 residues in the CDR3. With 7 bases removed from V and 6 bases from J, the gap between germline ends came to 10 bases. Germline values: CDR1 MNHEY, CDR2 SMNVEV (reference sequence). CDR3: CASTSMGQPQHF. In DNA form, the CDR3 reads TGTGCCAGCACCAGTATGGGTCAGCCCCAGCATTTT.

The gene calls are TRBV7-9 and TRBJ2-3; the match to TRBD2 covers 8 bases. This CDR3 region has 16 residues. Germline CDR1 reads SEHNR; CDR2 reads FQNEAQ (reference sequence). Trimming removed 4 bases from V and 4 bases from J; junction bases left unmatched: 10. DNA for the CDR3: TGTGCCAGCAGCTATTACGGGAGGGCCGTATCAGATACGCAGTATTTT. Protein product: CASSYYGRAVSDTQYF.